This TCR beta chain was profiled in a study of response to subunit inactivated influenza vaccine. Study findings and constraints: Every seasonal influenza vaccination brings in few new T cells, the authors suggested.

TCRdb ran MiXCR on the RT-PCR reads and lists one entry per CDR3 protein. The sample includes some 480,000 distinct CDR3 sequences, approximately 9.9% of them seen just once. In the case of this clonotype: Its antigen is unidentified.

The receptor comes from a man between 45 and 60 years old who received an inactivated influenza vaccine. The material was PBMCs from blood, obtained 40 to 50 days after vaccination.

Written as DNA, the CDR3 is TGCGCCAGCAGCCAAGAAGCATTGGGGCAGGAGACCCAGTACTTC. Encoded protein: CASSQEALGQETQYF. The V and J genes are TRBV4-3 and TRBJ2-5; possibly TRBD1 for D (5 bases). The CDR3 totals 15 residues. Deletions cut 0 bases from V and 5 bases from J, with 13 bases between. Germline V gene data show CDR1 as LGHNA and CDR2 as YSLEER.